The clone carrying this T cell receptor (beta chain) was seen at least ten times. Antigen specificity is unknown. This specimen belongs to a study of regulatory T cells in long-lasting Graves disease. Time point given: newly diagnosed GD, antithyroid drugs for less than 3 months. PBMC-extracted RNA yielded the TCR library. Building of the TCR beta libraries involved iRepertoire HTBI primers and Arm-PCR of CDR3 regions. TCRdb ran MiXCR on the multiplex PCR reads and lists one entry per CDR3 protein. The data show 580,000 or so distinct CDR3 sequences, about 16% seen once. Study outcomes and limitations: Persistent patients shared more public clonotypes (around 2,500) than newly diagnosed patients (over 900).

This sample also appeared in a second study, on T cells in Graves' hyperthyroidism and ophthalmopathy. From that paper: In blood, most of the thyroid clonotypes expanded above 0.001 were also present. Ophthalmopathy was model-predicted a median about 7.1 months pre-onset.

The TCR was taken from a man between 18 and 35 years old with Graves disease. Specimen: peripheral blood mononuclear cells (PBMCs), collected at new diagnosis, from a patient treated with antithyroid drugs.

The CDR3 is CASKEAYTDTQYF. CDR3 coding DNA: TGTGCCAGCAAGGAGGCTTACACAGATACGCAGTATTTT. This chain connects TRBV28 to TRBJ2-3, with TRBD2 as a possible D gene (5 bases). The ends were cut back, 7 bases at V and 2 bases at J, with 10 bases in the middle. Germline V CDR1 and CDR2: MDHEN, SYDVKM. The CDR3 is 13 amino acids.